This entry lists 32 T cell receptor beta chains sequenced from one sample in a study of tumor-infiltrating lymphocytes in primary liver carcinoma. Total RNA (approximately 450 ng) served as template for TCR beta cDNA synthesis primed by a constant-region primer. Nested multiplex PCR, run for three rounds with slightly modified ARM-PCR, yielded TCR beta libraries. The study ran its first two PCR rounds for roughly 10 cycles each, using TRBV1-TRBV30 forward primers and a C-beta reverse primer. TCRdb independently ran MiXCR on the multiplex PCR reads; one entry per CDR3 protein. The sample lists 90,000 to 150,000 distinct CDR3 sequences, around 70% occurring once. Extraction of RNA together with DNA used about 17-34 mg of unsorted bulk tissue. The sample consisted of tumor-adjacent normal liver tissue. The receptors here all came from a woman in her sixties with primary liver carcinoma and hepatitis B virus infection.

Turning to this clonotype: The germline gene is not matched at one end of the junction; a read error may be the cause. This rearrangement joins TRBV11-1 to TRBJ2-3; a possible D gene is TRBD2 (6 bases). This CDR3 spans 14 amino acids. From germline, CDR1 is SGHAT and CDR2 FQDESV (reference sequence). CDR3 DNA: TGTGCCAGCAAATTAAGGCAACGTGCGGGAAAGTCTCATTTT. The encoded protein is CASKLRQRAGKSHF. Looking up the rest from reference TRBV11-1 and TRBJ2-3 gives the full variable domain: EAEVAQSPRYKITEKSQAVAFWCDPISGHATLYWYRQILGQGPELLVQFQDESVVDDSQLPKDRFSAERLKGVDSTLKIQPAELGDSAMYLCASKLRQRAGKSHFGPGTRLTVL.

As to this clonotype: The CDR3 end shows no conserved phenylalanine or tryptophan, and so a read error is likely. The chain is built from TRBV28 and TRBJ1-1, with 7 bases matching TRBD1. The J segment lost 7 bases and the V segment lost 5 bases, leaving 10 bases of the junction unmatched. The CDR3 is 14 amino acids. Germline CDR1 reads MDHEN; CDR2 reads SYDVKM. The CDR3 DNA reads as TGTGCCAGCAGTCACTACCAGGGGGTCGGTGAAGCTTTCTCT. It is translated as CASSHYQGVGEAFS.

To note about this clonotype: One end of the junction does not line up with germline, which may come from a read error. J is TRBJ2-2 and V is TRBV7-8; no clear D. Germline V CDR1 and CDR2: SGHVS, FQNEAQ. The CDR3 is 15 residues long. As DNA, the CDR3 is TGTGCCAGCAACTTAGTGTTATTATGGGGCGGGGAGCTGTTTTTT. Its translation: CASNLVLLWGGELFF.

Points on this clonotype: A read error may explain this, as a much larger clone is one base away. Without the conserved terminal phenylalanine or tryptophan, this CDR3 likely stems from a read error. This chain uses TRBV29-1 with TRBJ2-1; 11 bases fit TRBD2. This CDR3 comprises 16 residues. Germline assignment: CDR1 SQVTM and CDR2 ANQGSEA. The V segment lost 4 bases and the J segment 6 bases; nucleotides outside the gene matches: 11. For the CDR3, the DNA is TGCAGCGTTGGACTAGCGGGAAAGGGAGGGGGCAATGAGCAGTTCCTC. This translates into CSVGLAGKGGGNEQFL.

The V and J genes are TRBV2 and TRBJ1-6; maybe TRBD1 (6 bases). The CDR3 is 16 residues long. Trimming pared 6 bases from V and 7 bases from J, leaving 19 bases between. In germline, CDR1 is SNHLY, CDR2 FYNNEI. The CDR3 spells CASSRTGWGGNSPLHF. Here the CDR3 DNA reads TGTGCCAGCAGCAGAACAGGGTGGGGGGGCAATTCACCCCTCCACTTT.

This clonotype came up many times. The rearrangement joins TRBV28 to TRBJ2-5; possibly TRBD1 for D (5 bases). Per germline, CDR1 MDHEN and CDR2 SYDVKM. Between the trimmed V and J ends, which lost 6 bases and 2 bases, there was a span of 13 bases. The CDR3 has 14 residues. Written as DNA, the CDR3 is TGTGCCAGCAGCCGACAGACGGTACAAGAGACCCAGTACTTC. Translation gives CASSRQTVQETQYF.

Note on this clonotype: The junction differs from germline at one of its ends, possibly a read error. The chain uses TRBV4-1 and TRBJ1-5; no definite D call. CDR3 length: 16 amino acids. The germline CDR1 and CDR2 sequences are MGHRA and YSYEKL. The CDR3 nucleotides read TGCGTCAGCAGCCAACGATTTTCGGACCCCAATCAGCCCCAGCTTTTT. Its translation is CVSSQRFSDPNQPQLF.

The chain links TRBV18 to TRBJ2-3, with D possibly being TRBD1 or TRBD2 (5 bases each). This CDR3 spans 13 amino acids. Germline V gene data show CDR1 as KGHSH and CDR2 as LQKENI. V lost 3 bases and J 8 bases, leaving 12 bases between the germline ends. In DNA form, the CDR3 reads TGTGCCAGCTCACCCCCTGGGACGGGTACGCAGTATTTT. As protein: CASSPPGTGTQYF.

This clonotype was detected once. The gene calls are TRBV6-6 and TRBJ2-2; 13 bases line up with TRBD2. Per the germline V gene, CDR1 is MNHNY and CDR2 is SVGAGI (reference sequence). This CDR3 region has 16 residues. V shed 8 bases and J 5 bases; nucleotides not matched to a gene: 8. The chain's CDR3 is CASDSKGLAGTGELFF. The DNA of the CDR3 is TGTGCCAGCGATTCTAAGGGACTAGCGGGAACCGGGGAGCTGTTTTTT.

To note about this clonotype: A read error may explain this, as a much larger clone is one base away. The V and J genes are TRBV30 and TRBJ2-7; D is possibly TRBD1 or TRBD2 (5 bases each). This CDR3 region has 16 residues. The germline V gene encodes CDR1 GTSNPN and CDR2 SVGIG (reference sequence). The CDR3: CAWSPLGASSSYELYF. Written as DNA, the CDR3 is TGTGCCTGGAGTCCATTAGGGGCTAGCAGCTCCTACGAGCTGTACTTC.

As concerns this clonotype: This may stem from a read error, because a much larger clone lies one nucleotide away. The genes are TRBV5-1 and TRBJ1-1; D gene uncertain. V gave up 1 base and J gave up 4 bases, with 17 bases separating them. The CDR3 covers 16 residues. Germline CDR1 SGHRS, CDR2 YFSETQ. CDR3 bases: TGCGCCAGCAGCTTGTTGGGCGCGGGCCTAGCCACTGAAGCTTTCTTT. Translated, it gives CASSLLGAGLATEAFF.

For this clonotype: One end of the junction is discordant with germline, which a read error may explain. V is TRBV6-6 and J is TRBJ2-7; D is unresolved. CDR1 is MNHNY, CDR2 SVGAGI, per germline (reference sequence). The CDR3 consists of 13 residues. This CDR3 is CATSYSKGSEQYF. In DNA, the CDR3 is TGTGCCACCAGTTACTCGAAGGGATCCGAACAGTACTTC.

This clonotype was detected once. Its ends do not fully match the called genes, so a read error is possible. The CDR3 DNA is TGCAACGTGCCACCAGCGGCAGCGGGGCACAATGAGCAGTTTTTC. Protein product: CNVPPAAAGHNEQFF. The chain employs TRBV29-1 and TRBJ2-1, with 7 positions matching TRBD2. CDR1 is SQVTM, CDR2 ANQGSEA, per germline. This CDR3 is 15 amino acids long.

This clonotype was observed a few times. A much larger clonotype is one base distant, so this may be a read error. This rearrangement joins TRBV10-3 to TRBJ2-7; possible D gene TRBD1, 6 bases. The CDR3 runs 15 residues. Germline V gives CDR1 ENHRY, CDR2 SYGVKD. Trimming took off 5 bases at V and 3 bases at J, with 17 bases between the two ends. This chain's CDR3 is CAISKVAGGRYEQYF. The CDR3 nucleotides are TGTGCCATCAGTAAAGTTGCTGGGGGCCGCTACGAGCAGTACTTC.

A word on this clonotype: One end of the junction is discordant with germline, which a read error may explain. This sequence joins TRBV29-1 and TRBJ2-7, with TRBD2 as a possible D gene (5 bases). The CDR3 totals 13 residues. Per germline, CDR1 SQVTM and CDR2 ANQGSEA. The CDR3 region is CSVGVQAGYEQYF. The CDR3, as DNA: TGTAGCGTTGGGGTGCAGGCCGGCTACGAGCAGTACTTC.

The V and J genes are TRBV6-5 and TRBJ2-1; the D is unclear. V lost 9 bases and J 4 bases, leaving 19 bases between the germline ends. From germline, CDR1 is MNHEY and CDR2 SVGAGI. The CDR3 contains 15 residues. CDR3 amino acids: CASSVLPPAYNEQFF. In DNA form, the CDR3 reads TGTGCCAGTAGTGTACTACCCCCTGCTTACAATGAGCAGTTCTTC.

This clonotype was counted only a few times. The CDR3 DNA is TGTGCCAGCAGACAGGGGGCGGGTCTGTCCTCTGGGGCCAACGTCCTGACTTTC. Protein product: CASRQGAGLSSGANVLTF. The chain uses TRBV2 and TRBJ2-6; 9 bases are a match to TRBD1. Trimming at V came to 6 bases and at J to 0 bases, leaving 9 bases not matched to a gene. This CDR3 is 18 amino acids long. Germline CDR1 SNHLY, CDR2 FYNNEI.

The gene calls are TRBV5-4 and TRBJ2-7; no firm D call. This CDR3 is built from 13 residues. Between the trimmed V and J ends, which lost 10 bases and 2 bases, there was a span of 16 bases. CDR1 is SGHNT, CDR2 YYREEE, per germline (reference sequence). CDR3 in amino acids: CACSYGRTYEQYF. DNA for the CDR3: TGTGCCTGTAGCTATGGACGGACCTACGAGCAGTACTTC.

A note on this clonotype: The CDR3 carries no conserved terminal phenylalanine or tryptophan, so it likely arises from a read error. The chain links TRBV29-1 to TRBJ2-7, with 11 bases that match TRBD2. Germline trimming cut 6 bases from V and 7 bases from J; bases unmatched to any gene: 11. The CDR3 contains 14 residues. Per the germline V gene, CDR1 is SQVTM and CDR2 is ANQGSEA. The CDR3 region has the DNA TGCAGCGTCGATTTAGCGGGAGGGCCGAAAGAGCAGTACTTG. It codes for CSVDLAGGPKEQYL.

This clonotype was seen at least ten times. The rearrangement uses TRBV12-3 or TRBV12-4 and TRBJ2-1; unclear D gene. The CDR3 spans 14 residues. Deletions cut 7 bases from V and 4 bases from J, with 14 bases between. The DNA for the CDR3 is TGTGCCAGCACTTCAGCCAACTATTACAATGAGCAGTTCTTC. The encoded protein is CASTSANYYNEQFF.

The chain links TRBV29-1 to TRBJ2-6; a possible D gene is TRBD1 (6 bases). V was shortened by 6 bases and J by 18 bases, with 36 bases between the two germline ends. Germline CDR1 SQVTM, CDR2 ANQGSEA. This CDR3 is built from 17 residues. This CDR3 reads CSVHPGQLDSGANVSTF. The CDR3 DNA follows: TGCAGCGTCCACCCCGGACAGCTTGACTCTGGGGCCAACGTCTCGACTTTC.

Comments on this clonotype: This may be a read error, as it is one base from a much larger clone. The rearrangement uses TRBV6-5 and TRBJ2-1; D possibly matches TRBD1 or TRBD2 (7 bases each). Trimming cost V 10 bases and J 7 bases, with 26 bases left between them. The CDR3 has 16 amino acids. Germline assignment: CDR1 MNHEY and CDR2 SVGAGI. CDR3 sequence reads: CANTPQGGGVGNEQFF. CDR3 coding DNA: TGTGCCAACACCCCTCAGGGGGGAGGGGTAGGGAATGAGCAGTTCTTC.

The count of this clonotype is one. The junction shows a germline mismatch at one end, possibly a read error. This chain joins TRBV5-1 and TRBJ1-2, with no clear D. The CDR3 spans 15 residues. Germline loops: CDR1 SGHRS, CDR2 YFSETQ. The CDR3: CASNLSGTWGDGYTF. In DNA, the CDR3 is TGCGCCAGCAACTTGTCCGGAACATGGGGAGATGGCTACACCTTC.

Of note for this clonotype: A much larger clone differs from this one at a single base, so this may be a read error. The J gene is TRBJ1-1, the V gene TRBV5-5; D might be TRBD1 (6 bases). The germline gives CDR1 SGHKS, CDR2 YYEKEE (reference sequence). This CDR3 contains 15 residues. The V end lost 2 bases, the J end lost 1 base, and 12 bases lay between the germline ends. For the CDR3, the DNA is TGTGCCAGCAGCTTTGGACTCAGGGGGAACACTGAAGCTTTCTTT. Protein sequence: CASSFGLRGNTEAFF.

This clonotype was counted many times. V and J are TRBV14 and TRBJ2-2; D is perhaps TRBD1 (5 bases). CDR3 length: 14 amino acids. V gave up 2 bases and J gave up 8 bases, with 12 bases separating them. Looked up from germline, CDR1 is SGHDN and CDR2 is FVKESK. This CDR3 reads CASSQTLQVGELFF. The CDR3 DNA reads as TGTGCCAGCAGCCAAACCCTACAGGTGGGGGAGCTGTTTTTT.

In the case of this clonotype: The junction shows a germline mismatch at one end, possibly a read error. CDR3 in amino acids: CSLRTRGPYNEQFF. The CDR3 coding sequence is TGCAGCTTGAGGACAAGGGGACCCTACAATGAACAGTTCTTC. The chain combines TRBV29-1 with TRBJ2-1; TRBD1 or TRBD2 may be the D gene (5 bases each). In germline, CDR1 is SQVTM, CDR2 ANQGSEA. The CDR3 has 14 residues.

Note on this clonotype: A read error may explain this, as a much larger clone is one base away. V is TRBV13 and J is TRBJ2-3; 7 nucleotides align to TRBD1. Per germline, CDR1 PRHDT and CDR2 FYEKMQ (reference sequence). This CDR3 has 14 amino acids. This chain's CDR3 is CVSSHRGYTDTQYF. CDR3 coding DNA: TGTGTCAGCAGCCACAGGGGTTACACAGATACGCAGTATTTT. Full variable domain (rest looked up from reference TRBV13 and TRBJ2-3): AAGVIQSPRHLIKEKRETATLKCYPIPRHDTVYWYQQGPGQDPQFLISFYEKMQSDKGSIPDRFSAQQFSDYHSELNMSSLELGDSALYFCVSSHRGYTDTQYFGPGTRLTVL.

J is TRBJ1-5 and V is TRBV7-9, with TRBD1 identical over 9 bases. Germline CDR1 is SEHNR and CDR2 is FQNEAQ (reference sequence). V lost 5 bases to trimming and J lost 7 bases; unmatched junction nucleotides: 9. This CDR3 contains 15 residues. CDR3 bases: TGTGCCAGCAGCCACACAGGGGGCTCTTCCCAGCCCCAGCATTTT. It encodes CASSHTGGSSQPQHF.

This clonotype has just a few counts. With a much larger clone just one base away, this may be a read error. V usage is TRBV5-5 and J usage is TRBJ2-2; D is uncertain. V lost 6 bases to trimming and J lost 0 bases, with 15 bases between them. The CDR3 covers 16 residues. Germline values: CDR1 SGHKS, CDR2 YYEKEE (reference sequence). The CDR3 sequence is CASNYSGGSNTGELFF. CDR3 bases: TGTGCCAGCAACTATTCGGGTGGCTCGAACACCGGGGAGCTGTTTTTT.

Regarding this clonotype: The junction differs from germline at one of its ends, possibly a read error. CDR3 sequence (DNA): TGTGCCAACAGCCAGGGGAGGGGATCGAACACCGGGGAACTGTTTTTT. It translates to CANSQGRGSNTGELFF. The rearrangement uses TRBV12-3 or TRBV12-4 and TRBJ2-2; TRBD2 is a possible D gene (7 bases). The CDR3 has 16 amino acids.

As for this clonotype: This may stem from a read error, because a much larger clone lies one nucleotide away. This chain links TRBV18 with TRBJ2-1; no firm D call. Germline CDR1 reads KGHSH; CDR2 reads LQKENI. The CDR3 runs to 13 residues. Trimming removed 2 bases at V and 8 bases at J, with 10 bases between. The DNA of the CDR3 is TGTGCCAGCTCACCAAGGCGTTACGATGAGCAGTTCTTC. This codes for CASSPRRYDEQFF.

About this clonotype itself: Since no conserved phenylalanine or tryptophan closes the CDR3, a read error is the likely cause. Because the CDR3's place on the DNA is in doubt, the DNA is left out and the CDR3 is given as listed by TCRdb. The CDR3 loop reads CASSVNSGLAGGELYL. V is TRBV11-2 and J is TRBJ2-2; TRBD2, the table's D call, lacks a check against the DNA. Germline CDR1 reads SGHAT; CDR2 reads FQNNGV. Counting both end residues, the CDR3 totals 16 amino acids.